This TCR beta chain was retrieved from a study of cytomegalovirus exposure and HLA in healthy donors. General study results and limits: Some segments of the V type, notably TRBV6-2 and TRBV6-3, were excluded as indistinguishable.

60 Vbeta and 13 Jbeta primers were used in PCR. In the authors' methods: Per a later analysis, the number of unique TCR beta chains was about 80 million, of which 8.5 million to 11 million were shared. Here immunoSEQ multiplex PCR was the method, and the copy in TCRdb shows in-frame clones only, minus some. V and J calls and clone size are copied from that table; D and trimming were computed from the DNA. Recorded here are around 70,000 clones; the top ten clones represent 3% to 4%. In regard to this clone: Its antigen is not identified.

The V end lost 6 bases, the J end lost 4 bases, and 12 bases lay between the germline ends. The CDR3 consists of 13 residues. Germline values: CDR1 MNHEY, CDR2 SVGAGI. This clonotype was sampled from a female donor in good health and CMV-seropositive. The genes are TRBV6-5 and TRBJ1-2, with D maybe TRBD1 (5 bases). The sample consisted of PBMCs. This CDR3 is CASRTTGVYGYTF. As DNA, the CDR3 is TGTGCCAGCAGGACAACAGGAGTCTATGGCTACACCTTC.